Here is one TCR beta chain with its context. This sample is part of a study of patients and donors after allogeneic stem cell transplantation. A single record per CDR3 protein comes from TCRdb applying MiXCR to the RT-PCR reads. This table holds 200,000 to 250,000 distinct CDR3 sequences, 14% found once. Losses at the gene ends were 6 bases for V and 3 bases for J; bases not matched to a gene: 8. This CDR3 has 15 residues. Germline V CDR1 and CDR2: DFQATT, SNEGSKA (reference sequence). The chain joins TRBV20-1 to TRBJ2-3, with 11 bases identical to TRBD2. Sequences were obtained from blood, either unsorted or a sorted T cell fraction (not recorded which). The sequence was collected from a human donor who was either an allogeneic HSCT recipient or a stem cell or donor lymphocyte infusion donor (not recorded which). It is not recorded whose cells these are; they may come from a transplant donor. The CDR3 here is CSALAGLAATDTQYF. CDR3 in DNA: TGCAGTGCCTTGGCGGGACTAGCGGCGACAGATACGCAGTATTTT.